The source of this TCR beta chain is a study of identical twins. To note about this clonotype: Its antigen is not identified.

cDNA carried unique molecular identifiers, and a universal primer site was added by template switching. TCRdb ran MiXCR on the 5' RACE reads and lists one entry per CDR3 protein. The sample consists of just over 450,000 distinct CDR3 sequences, 12% to 15% of them appearing once. CDR3 size: 15 residues. Trimming took 1 base from V and 5 from J; bases not matched to a gene: 2. Study results and limitations: Monozygotic twin pairs showed more out-of-frame TCR alpha sharing than models estimated. Insertions were reduced in abundant cord blood beta clonotypes but not in memory repertoires.

The same data also went into a second study, on yellow fever vaccine responses in identical twins.

The TCR originated in a woman under 30 in good health. The V and J genes are TRBV12-3 or TRBV12-4 and TRBJ2-1; 10 bases map to TRBD2. What was sequenced was CD4+ T cells sorted from blood. The CDR3 coding sequence is TGTGCCAGCAGTTTAGGAGCGGGAGGGCACAATGAGCAGTTCTTC. As protein: CASSLGAGGHNEQFF.